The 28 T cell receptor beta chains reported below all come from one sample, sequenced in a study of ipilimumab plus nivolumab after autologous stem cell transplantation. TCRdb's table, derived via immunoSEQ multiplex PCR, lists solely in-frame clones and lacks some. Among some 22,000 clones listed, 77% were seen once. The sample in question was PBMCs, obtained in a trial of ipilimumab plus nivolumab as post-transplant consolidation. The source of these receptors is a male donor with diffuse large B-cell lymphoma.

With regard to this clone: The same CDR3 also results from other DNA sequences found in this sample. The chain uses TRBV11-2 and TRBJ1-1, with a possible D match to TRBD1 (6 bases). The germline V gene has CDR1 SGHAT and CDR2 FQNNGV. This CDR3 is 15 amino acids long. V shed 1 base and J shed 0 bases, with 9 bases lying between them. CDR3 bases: TGTGCCAGCAGCTTAGGAGGACAGCTGAACACTGAAGCTTTCTTT. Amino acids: CASSLGGQLNTEAFF.

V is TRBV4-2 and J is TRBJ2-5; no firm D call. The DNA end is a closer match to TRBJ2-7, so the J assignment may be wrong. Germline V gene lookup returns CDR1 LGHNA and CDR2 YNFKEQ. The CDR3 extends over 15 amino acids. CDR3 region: CASSQVDREAYEQYF. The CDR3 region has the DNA TGTGCCAGCAGCCAAGTGGATAGGGAAGCCTACGAGCAGTACTTC.

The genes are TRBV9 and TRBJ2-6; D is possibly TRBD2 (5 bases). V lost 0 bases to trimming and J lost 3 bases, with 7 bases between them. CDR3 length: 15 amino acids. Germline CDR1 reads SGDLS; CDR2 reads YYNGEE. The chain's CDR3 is CASSVGGFGANVLTF. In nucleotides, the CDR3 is TGTGCCAGCAGCGTAGGCGGGTTTGGGGCCAACGTCCTGACTTTC.

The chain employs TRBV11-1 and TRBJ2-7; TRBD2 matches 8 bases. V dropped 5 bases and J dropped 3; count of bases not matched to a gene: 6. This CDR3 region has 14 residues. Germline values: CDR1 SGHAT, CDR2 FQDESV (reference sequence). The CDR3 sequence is CASSPRTSSYEQYF. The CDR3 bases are TGTGCCAGCAGCCCAAGGACTAGCAGCTACGAGCAGTACTTC.

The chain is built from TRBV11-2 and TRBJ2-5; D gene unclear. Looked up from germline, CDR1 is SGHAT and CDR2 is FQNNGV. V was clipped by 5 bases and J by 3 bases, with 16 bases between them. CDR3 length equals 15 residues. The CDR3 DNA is TGTGCCAGCAGCCCCCTAGATGGCAGAAAAGAGACCCAGTACTTC. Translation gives CASSPLDGRKETQYF.

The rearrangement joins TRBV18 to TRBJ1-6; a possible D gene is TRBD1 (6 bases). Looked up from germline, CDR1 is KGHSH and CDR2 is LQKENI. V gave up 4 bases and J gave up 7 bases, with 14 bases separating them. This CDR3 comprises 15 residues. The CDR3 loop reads CASSRPTGGNSPLHF. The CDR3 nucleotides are TGTGCCAGCTCACGGCCGACAGGCGGGAATTCACCCCTCCACTTT.

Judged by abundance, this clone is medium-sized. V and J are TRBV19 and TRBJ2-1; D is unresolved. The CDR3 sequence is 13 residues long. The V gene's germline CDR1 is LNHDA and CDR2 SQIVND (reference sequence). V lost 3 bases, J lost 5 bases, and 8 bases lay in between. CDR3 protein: CASSINANNEQFF. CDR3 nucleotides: TGTGCCAGTAGTATCAATGCAAACAATGAGCAGTTCTTC.

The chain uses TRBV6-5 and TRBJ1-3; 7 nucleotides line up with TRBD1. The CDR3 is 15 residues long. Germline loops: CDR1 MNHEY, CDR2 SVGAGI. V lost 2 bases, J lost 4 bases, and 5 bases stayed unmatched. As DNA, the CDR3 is TGTGCCAGCAGTTACGGCCAGGGGGACGGAAACACCATATATTTT. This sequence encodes CASSYGQGDGNTIYF.

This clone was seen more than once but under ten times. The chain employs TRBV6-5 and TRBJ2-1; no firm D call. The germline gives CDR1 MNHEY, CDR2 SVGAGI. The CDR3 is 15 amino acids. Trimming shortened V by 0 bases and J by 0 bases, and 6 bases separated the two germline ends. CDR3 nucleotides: TGTGCCAGCAGTTACTCCGGCAGCTCCTACAATGAGCAGTTCTTC. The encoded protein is CASSYSGSSYNEQFF.

CDR3 amino acids: CASSLDRLRTNEKLFF. In DNA, the CDR3 is TGCGCCAGCAGCCTAGACAGGTTAAGGACTAATGAAAAACTGTTTTTT. This chain links TRBV5-1 with TRBJ1-4; TRBD1 might be the D (6 bases). Trimming took 4 bases from V and 2 from J, leaving 15 bases between them. The CDR3 is made up of 16 amino acids. CDR1 is SGHRS and CDR2 is YFSETQ in the germline V gene.

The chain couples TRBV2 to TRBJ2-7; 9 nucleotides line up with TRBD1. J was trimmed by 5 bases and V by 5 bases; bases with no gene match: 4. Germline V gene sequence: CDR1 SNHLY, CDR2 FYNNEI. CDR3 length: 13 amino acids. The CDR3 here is CASSYRGLNEQYF. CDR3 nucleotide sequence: TGTGCCAGCAGTTACAGGGGGCTGAACGAGCAGTACTTC.

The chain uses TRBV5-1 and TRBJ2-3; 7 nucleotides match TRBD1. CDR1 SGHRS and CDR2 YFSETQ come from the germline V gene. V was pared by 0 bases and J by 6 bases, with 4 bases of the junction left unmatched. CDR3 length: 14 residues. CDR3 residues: CASSLGQGPDTQYF. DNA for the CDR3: TGCGCCAGCAGCTTGGGACAGGGCCCGGATACGCAGTATTTT.

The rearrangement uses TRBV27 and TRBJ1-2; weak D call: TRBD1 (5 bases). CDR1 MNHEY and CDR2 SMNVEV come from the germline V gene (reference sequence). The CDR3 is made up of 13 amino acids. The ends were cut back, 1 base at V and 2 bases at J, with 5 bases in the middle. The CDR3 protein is CASSLWGNYGYTF. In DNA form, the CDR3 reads TGTGCCAGCAGTTTATGGGGGAACTATGGCTACACCTTC.

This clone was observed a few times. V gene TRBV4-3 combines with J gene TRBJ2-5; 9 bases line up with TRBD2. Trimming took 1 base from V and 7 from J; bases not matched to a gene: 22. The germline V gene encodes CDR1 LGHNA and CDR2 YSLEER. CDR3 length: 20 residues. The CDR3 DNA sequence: TGCGCCAGCAGCCAAGTCTGGGGCGGGGGGGCCGGACCCGGGATCGGGACCCAGTACTTC. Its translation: CASSQVWGGGAGPGIGTQYF.

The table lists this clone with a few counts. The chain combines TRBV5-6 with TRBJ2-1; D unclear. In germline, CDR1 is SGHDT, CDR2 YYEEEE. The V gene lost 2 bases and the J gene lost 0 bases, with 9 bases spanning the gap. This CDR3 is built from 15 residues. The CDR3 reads CASSFPRVSYNEQFF. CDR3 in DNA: TGTGCCAGCAGCTTCCCACGCGTCTCCTACAATGAGCAGTTCTTC. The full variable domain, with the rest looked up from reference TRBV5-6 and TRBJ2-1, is DAGVTQSPTHLIKTRGQQVTLRCSPKSGHDTVSWYQQALGQGPQFIFQYYEEEERQRGNFPDRFSGHQFPNYSSELNVNALLLGDSALYLCASSFPRVSYNEQFFGPGTRLTVL.

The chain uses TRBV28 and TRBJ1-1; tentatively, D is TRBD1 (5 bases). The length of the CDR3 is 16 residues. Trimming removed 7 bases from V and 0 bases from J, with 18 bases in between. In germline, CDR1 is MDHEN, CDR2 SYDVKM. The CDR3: CASKTGGKGMNTEAFF. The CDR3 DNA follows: TGTGCCAGCAAAACCGGGGGGAAGGGAATGAACACTGAAGCTTTCTTT.

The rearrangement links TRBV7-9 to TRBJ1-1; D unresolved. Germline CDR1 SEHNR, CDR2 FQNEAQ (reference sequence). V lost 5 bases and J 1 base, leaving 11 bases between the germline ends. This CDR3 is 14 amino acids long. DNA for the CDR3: TGTGCCAGCAGCACCTATTCGGGGAACACTGAAGCTTTCTTT. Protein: CASSTYSGNTEAFF. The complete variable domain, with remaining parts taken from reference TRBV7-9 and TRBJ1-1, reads DTGVSQNPRHKITKRGQNVTFRCDPISEHNRLYWYRQTLGQGPEFLTYFQNEAQLEKSRLLSDRFSAERPKGSFSTLEIQRTEQGDSAMYLCASSTYSGNTEAFFGQGTRLTVV.

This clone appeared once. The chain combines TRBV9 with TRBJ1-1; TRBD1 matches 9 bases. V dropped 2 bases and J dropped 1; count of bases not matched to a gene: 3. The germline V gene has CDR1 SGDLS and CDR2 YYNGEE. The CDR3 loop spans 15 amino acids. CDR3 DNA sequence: TGTGCCAGCAGCGTGGGACAGGGAAGGAACACTGAAGCTTTCTTT. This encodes CASSVGQGRNTEAFF.

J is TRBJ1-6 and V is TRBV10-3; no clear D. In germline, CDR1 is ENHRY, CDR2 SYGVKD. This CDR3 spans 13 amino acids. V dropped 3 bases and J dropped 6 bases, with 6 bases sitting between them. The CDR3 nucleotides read TGTGCCATCAGTGACAGGTTTAATTCACCCCTCCACTTT. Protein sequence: CAISDRFNSPLHF.

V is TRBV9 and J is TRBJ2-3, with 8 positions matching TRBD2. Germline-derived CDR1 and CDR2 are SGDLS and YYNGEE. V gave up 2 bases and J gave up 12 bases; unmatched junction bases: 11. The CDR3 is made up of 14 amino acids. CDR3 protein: CASSVNLGGGLQYF. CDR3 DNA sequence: TGTGCCAGCAGCGTCAATCTGGGCGGGGGGCTCCAGTATTTT. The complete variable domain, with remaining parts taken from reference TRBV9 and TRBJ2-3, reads DSGVTQTPKHLITATGQRVTLRCSPRSGDLSVYWYQQSLDQGLQFLIQYYNGEERAKGNILERFSAQQFPDLHSELNLSSLELGDSALYFCASSVNLGGGLQYFGPGTRLTVL.

The CDR3 DNA reads TGTGCCAGTAGTACTACAGGGATCCACAATGAGCAGTTCTTC. This sequence encodes CASSTTGIHNEQFF. This chain connects TRBV19 to TRBJ2-1, with a possible D match to TRBD1 (6 bases). The CDR3 runs to 14 residues. The V gene's germline CDR1 is LNHDA and CDR2 SQIVND (reference sequence). Trimming took off 4 bases at V and 5 bases at J, with 12 bases between the two ends.

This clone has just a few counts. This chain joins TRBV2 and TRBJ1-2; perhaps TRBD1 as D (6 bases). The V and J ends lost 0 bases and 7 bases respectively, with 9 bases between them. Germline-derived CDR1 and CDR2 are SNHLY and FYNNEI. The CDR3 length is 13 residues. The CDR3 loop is CASSEAGGGGYTF. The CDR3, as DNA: TGTGCCAGCAGTGAAGCAGGGGGAGGTGGCTACACCTTC.

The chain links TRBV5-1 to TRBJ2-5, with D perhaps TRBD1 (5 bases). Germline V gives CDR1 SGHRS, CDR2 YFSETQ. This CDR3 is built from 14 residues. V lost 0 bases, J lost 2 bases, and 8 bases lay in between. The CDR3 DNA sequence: TGCGCCAGCAGCTTGGGTACAGGTCAAGAGACCCAGTACTTC. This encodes CASSLGTGQETQYF.

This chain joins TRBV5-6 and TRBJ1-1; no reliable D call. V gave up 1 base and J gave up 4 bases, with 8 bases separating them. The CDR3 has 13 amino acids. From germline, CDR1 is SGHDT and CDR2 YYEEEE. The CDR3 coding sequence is TGTGCCAGCAGCTTGCCCTGGGCCACTGAAGCTTTCTTT. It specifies CASSLPWATEAFF.

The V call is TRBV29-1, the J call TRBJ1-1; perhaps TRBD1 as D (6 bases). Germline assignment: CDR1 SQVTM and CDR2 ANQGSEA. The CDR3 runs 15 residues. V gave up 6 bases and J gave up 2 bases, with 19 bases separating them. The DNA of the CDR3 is TGCAGCGTCACCCCAGAGGGGGGGGGAAACACTGAAGCTTTCTTT. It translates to CSVTPEGGGNTEAFF.

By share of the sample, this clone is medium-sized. The CDR3, as DNA: TGTGCCAGCAGCCAATCAAGGTGGGGCACCGGGGAGCTGTTTTTT. Its translation is CASSQSRWGTGELFF. The chain recombines TRBV6-5 with TRBJ2-2, with D unclear. Trimming removed 6 bases from V and 4 bases from J, with 15 bases in between. The CDR3 extends over 15 amino acids. Germline values: CDR1 MNHEY, CDR2 SVGAGI.

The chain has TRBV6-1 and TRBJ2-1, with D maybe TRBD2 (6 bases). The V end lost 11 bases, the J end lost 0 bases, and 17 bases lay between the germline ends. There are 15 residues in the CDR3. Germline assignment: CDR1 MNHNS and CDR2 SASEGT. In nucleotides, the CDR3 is TGTGCCGCTCGGGGTGGGGGGAGCTCCTACAATGAGCAGTTCTTC. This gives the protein CAARGGGSSYNEQFF.

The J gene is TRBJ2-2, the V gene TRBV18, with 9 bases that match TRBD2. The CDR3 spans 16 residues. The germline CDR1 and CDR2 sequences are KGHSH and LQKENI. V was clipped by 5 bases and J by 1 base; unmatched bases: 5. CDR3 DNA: TGTGCCAGCTCAACCTTAGCGGGGGAGAACACCGGGGAGCTGTTTTTT. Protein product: CASSTLAGENTGELFF.